This T cell receptor (beta chain) was sequenced during a study of cytomegalovirus exposure and HLA in healthy donors. Study outcomes and limitations: TCR beta chain V- and J-gene trimming was linked, in a later analysis, to a missense variant in DCLRE1C.

The PCR made use of 60 Vbeta and 13 Jbeta primers. Original processing methods: In a later analysis, the count reached tens of millions of unique TCR beta chains, with approximately 11 million shared. Clones were read by immunoSEQ multiplex PCR, and TCRdb kept only the in-frame ones, dropping some. V and J calls plus clone size are reproduced from that table; the DNA served to infer D and trimming. The sample lists approximately 150,000 clones, roughly 80% occurring once. Remarks on this clone: What it recognizes is unknown.

This sequence was found in a man between 45 and 60 years old in good health and CMV-seropositive. Material for sequencing was PBMCs.

CDR3 in DNA: TGCAGCGCCCGACAGGGGAACACCGGGGAGCTGTTTTTT. It translates to CSARQGNTGELFF. This rearrangement joins TRBV29-1 to TRBJ2-2, with 7 nucleotides matching TRBD1. This CDR3 comprises 13 residues. J was trimmed by 1 base and V by 7 bases; bases with no gene match: 3. Germline CDR1 SQVTM, CDR2 ANQGSEA.